This T cell receptor (beta chain) was documented in a study of CD4 T cells in relation to SARS-CoV-2 and coronaviruses. The ends were cut back, 4 bases at V and 4 bases at J, with 13 bases in the middle. Germline CDR1 and CDR2: MDHEN and SYDVKM. The CDR3 sequence is 14 residues long. Assay: immunoSEQ multiplex PCR; the TCRdb copy retains only in-frame clones and omits some. The table includes about 54,000 clones, about 91% detected once. The V call is TRBV28, the J call TRBJ2-5, with D unclear. The sequence was collected from an adult with COVID-19. Material: naive CD4+ T cells from PBMCs. Subset defined: naive CD4+ T cells isolated by negative enrichment. CDR3 region: CASSSPQDAETQYF. In DNA form, the CDR3 reads TGTGCCAGCAGTTCTCCTCAGGACGCAGAGACCCAGTACTTC.